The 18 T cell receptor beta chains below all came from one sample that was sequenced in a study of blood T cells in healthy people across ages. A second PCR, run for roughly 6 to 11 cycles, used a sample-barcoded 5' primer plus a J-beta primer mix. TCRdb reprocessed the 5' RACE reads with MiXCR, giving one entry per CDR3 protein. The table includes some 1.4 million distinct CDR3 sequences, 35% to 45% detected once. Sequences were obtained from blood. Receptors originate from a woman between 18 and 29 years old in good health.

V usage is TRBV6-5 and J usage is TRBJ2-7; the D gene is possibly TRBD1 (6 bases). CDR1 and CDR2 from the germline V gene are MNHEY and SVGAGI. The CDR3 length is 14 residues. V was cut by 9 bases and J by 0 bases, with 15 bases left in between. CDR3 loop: CASWTRGSSYEQYF. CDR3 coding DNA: TGTGCCAGTTGGACAAGGGGGAGCTCCTACGAGCAGTACTTC.

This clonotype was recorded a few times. In nucleotides, the CDR3 is TGCAGTGTCTTTAGGGGGGAGGGCACAGATACGCAGTATTTT. Translated: CSVFRGEGTDTQYF. The V and J genes are TRBV20-1 and TRBJ2-3; perhaps D is TRBD1 or TRBD2 (6 bases each). The CDR3 is 14 amino acids. V lost 7 bases, J lost 1 base, and 15 bases lay in between. Per germline, CDR1 DFQATT and CDR2 SNEGSKA (reference sequence).

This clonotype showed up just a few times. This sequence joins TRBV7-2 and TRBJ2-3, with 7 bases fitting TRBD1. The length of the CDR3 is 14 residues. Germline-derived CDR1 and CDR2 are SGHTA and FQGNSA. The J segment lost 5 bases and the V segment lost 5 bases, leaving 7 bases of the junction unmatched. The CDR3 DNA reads TGTGCCAGCAGCGTAGAGGGGGCCAGAGATACGCAGTATTTT. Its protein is CASSVEGARDTQYF.

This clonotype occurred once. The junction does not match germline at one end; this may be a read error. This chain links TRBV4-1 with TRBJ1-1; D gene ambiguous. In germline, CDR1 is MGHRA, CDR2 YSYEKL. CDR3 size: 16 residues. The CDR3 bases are TGCGCCAGCAGCCAAGATACCGGCAGAAAGAACACTGAAGCTATCTTT. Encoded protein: CASSQDTGRKNTEAIF.

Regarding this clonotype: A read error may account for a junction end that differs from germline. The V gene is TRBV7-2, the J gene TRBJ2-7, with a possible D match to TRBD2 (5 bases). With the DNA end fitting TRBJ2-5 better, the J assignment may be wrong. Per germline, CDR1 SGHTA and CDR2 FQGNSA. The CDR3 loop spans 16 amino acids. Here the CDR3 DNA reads TGTGCCGGCAGCTTAGCGACCCCCGGGTGGGGAGAGACCCAGTACTTC. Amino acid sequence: CAGSLATPGWGETQYF.

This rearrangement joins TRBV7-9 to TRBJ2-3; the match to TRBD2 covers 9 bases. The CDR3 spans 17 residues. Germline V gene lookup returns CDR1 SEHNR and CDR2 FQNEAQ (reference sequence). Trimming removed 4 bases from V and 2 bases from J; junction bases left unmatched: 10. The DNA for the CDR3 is TGTGCCAGCAGCTCAACCGTCGGGACTAGCTACACAGATACGCAGTATTTT. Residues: CASSSTVGTSYTDTQYF.

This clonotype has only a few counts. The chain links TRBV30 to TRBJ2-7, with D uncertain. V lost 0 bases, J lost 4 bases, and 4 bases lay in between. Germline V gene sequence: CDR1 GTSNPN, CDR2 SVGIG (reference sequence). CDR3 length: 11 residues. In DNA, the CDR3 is TGTGCCTGGAGTGTTGTATACGAGCAGTACTTC. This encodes CAWSVVYEQYF. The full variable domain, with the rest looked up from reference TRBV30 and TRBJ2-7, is SQTIHQWPATLVQPVGSPLSLECTVEGTSNPNLYWYRQAAGRGLQLLFYSVGIGQISSEVPQNLSASRPQDRQFILSSKKLLLSDSGFYLCAWSVVYEQYFGPGTRLTVT.

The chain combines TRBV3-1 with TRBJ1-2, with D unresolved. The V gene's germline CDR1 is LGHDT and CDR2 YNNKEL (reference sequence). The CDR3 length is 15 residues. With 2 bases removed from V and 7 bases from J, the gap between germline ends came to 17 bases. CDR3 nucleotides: TGTGCCAGCAGCCAAAACCTGGATCAATGGCGTGGCTACACCTTC. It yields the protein CASSQNLDQWRGYTF.

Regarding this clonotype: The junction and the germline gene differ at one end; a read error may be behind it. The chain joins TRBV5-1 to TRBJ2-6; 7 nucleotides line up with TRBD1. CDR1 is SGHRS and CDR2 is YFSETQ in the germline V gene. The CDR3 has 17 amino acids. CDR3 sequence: CASSFTGQAPGASVLTF. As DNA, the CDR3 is TGCGCCAGCAGCTTTACCGGACAGGCCCCTGGGGCCAGCGTCCTGACTTTC.

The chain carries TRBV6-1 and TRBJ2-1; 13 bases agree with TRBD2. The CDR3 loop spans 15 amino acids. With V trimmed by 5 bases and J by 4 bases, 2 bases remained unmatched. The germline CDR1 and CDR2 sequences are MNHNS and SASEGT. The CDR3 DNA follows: TGTGCCAGCAGTACTAGCGGGAGGGGTTACAATGAGCAGTTCTTC. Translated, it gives CASSTSGRGYNEQFF.

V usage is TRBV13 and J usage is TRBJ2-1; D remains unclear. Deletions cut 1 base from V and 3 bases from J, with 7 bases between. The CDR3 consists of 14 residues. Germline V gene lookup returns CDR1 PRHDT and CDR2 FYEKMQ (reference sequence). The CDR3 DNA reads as TGTGCCAGCAGCTTAGACAGTTACTACAATGAGCAGTTCTTC. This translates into CASSLDSYYNEQFF. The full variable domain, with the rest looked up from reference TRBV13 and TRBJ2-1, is AAGVIQSPRHLIKEKRETATLKCYPIPRHDTVYWYQQGPGQDPQFLISFYEKMQSDKGSIPDRFSAQQFSDYHSELNMSSLELGDSALYFCASSLDSYYNEQFFGPGTRLTVL.

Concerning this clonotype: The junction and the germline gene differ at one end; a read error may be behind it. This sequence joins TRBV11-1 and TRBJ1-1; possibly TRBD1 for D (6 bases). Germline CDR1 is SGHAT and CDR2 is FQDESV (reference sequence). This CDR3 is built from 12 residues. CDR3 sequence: CVSSQGTSEAFF. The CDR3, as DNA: TGTGTCAGCAGCCAGGGGACGTCCGAAGCTTTCTTT.

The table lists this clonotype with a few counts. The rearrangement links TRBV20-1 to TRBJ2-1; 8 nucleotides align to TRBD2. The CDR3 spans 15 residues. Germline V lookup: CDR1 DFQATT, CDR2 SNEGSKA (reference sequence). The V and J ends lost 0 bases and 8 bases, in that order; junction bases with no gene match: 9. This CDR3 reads CSARDSRGGMDEQFF. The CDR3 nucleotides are TGCAGTGCTAGAGATTCCCGCGGGGGGATGGATGAGCAGTTCTTC.

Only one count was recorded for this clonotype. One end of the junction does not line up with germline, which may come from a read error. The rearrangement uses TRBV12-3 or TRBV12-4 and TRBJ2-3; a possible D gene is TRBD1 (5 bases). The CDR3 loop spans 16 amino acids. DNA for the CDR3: TGCGCCAGCAGTTTATCAGGCAGGGTTTCGTCAGATACGCAGTATTTT. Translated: CASSLSGRVSSDTQYF.

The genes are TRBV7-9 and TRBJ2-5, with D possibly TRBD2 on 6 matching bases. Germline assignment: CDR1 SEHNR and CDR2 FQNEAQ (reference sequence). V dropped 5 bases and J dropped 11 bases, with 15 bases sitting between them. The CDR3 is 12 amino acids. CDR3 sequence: CASSRDSGGQYF. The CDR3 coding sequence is TGTGCCAGCAGCCGGGACTCTGGTGGGCAGTACTTC. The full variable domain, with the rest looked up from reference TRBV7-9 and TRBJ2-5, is DTGVSQNPRHKITKRGQNVTFRCDPISEHNRLYWYRQTLGQGPEFLTYFQNEAQLEKSRLLSDRFSAERPKGSFSTLEIQRTEQGDSAMYLCASSRDSGGQYFGPGTRLLVL.

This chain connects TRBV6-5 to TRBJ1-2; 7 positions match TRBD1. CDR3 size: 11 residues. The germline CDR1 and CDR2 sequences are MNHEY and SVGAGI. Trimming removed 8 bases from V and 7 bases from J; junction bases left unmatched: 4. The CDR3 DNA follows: TGTGCCAGCGGGACAGAAGGTGGCTACACCTTC. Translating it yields CASGTEGGYTF.

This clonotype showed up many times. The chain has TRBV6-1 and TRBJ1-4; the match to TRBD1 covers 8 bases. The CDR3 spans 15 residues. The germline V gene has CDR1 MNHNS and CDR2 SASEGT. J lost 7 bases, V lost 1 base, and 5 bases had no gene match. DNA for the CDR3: TGTGCCAGCAGTGAAGGAACAGGGGGAAGTGAAAAACTGTTTTTT. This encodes CASSEGTGGSEKLFF.

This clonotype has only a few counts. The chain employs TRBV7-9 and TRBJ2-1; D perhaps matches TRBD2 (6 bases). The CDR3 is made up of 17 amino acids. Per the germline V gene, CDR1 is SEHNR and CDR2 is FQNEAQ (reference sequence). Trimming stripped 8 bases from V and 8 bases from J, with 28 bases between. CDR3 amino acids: CASDLPGGIGVGDEQFF. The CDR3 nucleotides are TGTGCCAGCGACCTCCCCGGGGGTATCGGGGTAGGTGATGAGCAGTTCTTC.